A single sample gave rise to the 14 T cell receptor beta chains below, sequenced in a study of blood T cell repertoires in COVID-19. Measured with immunoSEQ multiplex PCR; TCRdb has only the in-frame clones, and not every one. The table shows about 170,000 clones, with 86% occurring only once. Sequencing was done on a sample of peripheral blood. All receptors come from a woman of 80 years or more in a cohort sampled during active or convalescent COVID-19.

This clone was counted only a few times. The chain couples TRBV20-1 to TRBJ1-6; 8 bases fit TRBD1. Germline V gene sequence: CDR1 DFQATT, CDR2 SNEGSKA (reference sequence). V dropped 3 bases and J dropped 6; count of bases not matched to a gene: 4. The CDR3 is 14 residues long. The chain's CDR3 is CSASIQGANSPLHF. Written as DNA, the CDR3 is TGCAGTGCTAGTATCCAGGGGGCTAATTCACCCCTCCACTTT.

In DNA, the CDR3 is TGCAGCGTTGATCGGGACATTGCGGGTGAGCAGTTCTTC. Protein: CSVDRDIAGEQFF. The rearrangement joins TRBV29-1 to TRBJ2-1; D perhaps matches TRBD1 (6 bases). V was clipped by 3 bases and J by 9 bases, with 15 bases between them. The CDR3 is made up of 13 amino acids. Germline V lookup: CDR1 SQVTM, CDR2 ANQGSEA.

The genes are TRBV4-1 and TRBJ2-3; 12 bases are shared with TRBD2. The germline CDR1 and CDR2 sequences are MGHRA and YSYEKL. The V segment lost 0 bases and the J segment 7 bases; nucleotides outside the gene matches: 8. The CDR3 spans 17 residues. CDR3 protein: CASSQEGLLAGGNTQYF. The DNA for the CDR3 is TGCGCCAGCAGCCAAGAAGGGTTACTAGCGGGAGGAAATACGCAGTATTTT.

V and J are TRBV6-5 and TRBJ1-4; possibly TRBD1 for D (6 bases). This CDR3 contains 13 residues. Trimming took 10 bases from V and 4 from J, leaving 13 bases between them. Germline loops: CDR1 MNHEY, CDR2 SVGAGI. The chain's CDR3 is CATNRAFNEKLFF. In DNA form, the CDR3 reads TGTGCCACGAACAGGGCTTTTAATGAAAAACTGTTTTTT.

The rearrangement uses TRBV28 and TRBJ1-2, with D possibly being TRBD1 (6 bases). CDR3 length: 13 residues. V was shortened by 6 bases and J by 4 bases, with 12 bases between the two germline ends. CDR1 MDHEN and CDR2 SYDVKM come from the germline V gene. The CDR3, as DNA: TGTGCCAGCAGGGGGGGGCAGGGCTATGGCTACACCTTC. Protein sequence: CASRGGQGYGYTF.

The V call is TRBV7-2, the J call TRBJ2-3; 9 nucleotides align to TRBD1. The CDR3 contains 17 residues. Per germline, CDR1 SGHTA and CDR2 FQGNSA. J lost 7 bases, V lost 4 bases, and 15 bases had no gene match. The CDR3 DNA reads as TGTGCCAGCAGCTCCGAGCTCCTCGGACAGGGGAGAAATACGCAGTATTTT. Protein: CASSSELLGQGRNTQYF.

The chain carries TRBV18 and TRBJ2-5; D gene ambiguous. Germline loops: CDR1 KGHSH, CDR2 LQKENI. V shed 5 bases and J shed 1 base, with 5 bases lying between them. CDR3 length: 12 amino acids. The CDR3 nucleotides are TGTGCCAGCTCAACAGTCCAAGAGACCCAGTACTTC. Its protein product is CASSTVQETQYF.

This chain uses TRBV6-5 with TRBJ1-1; 7 bases are a match to TRBD1. This CDR3 has 13 residues. The trim removed 6 bases at V and 11 bases at J, leaving 12 bases unmatched. The germline CDR1 and CDR2 sequences are MNHEY and SVGAGI. The CDR3 region is CASSQRTGAEAFF. The CDR3 nucleotides are TGTGCCAGCAGCCAAAGGACAGGCGCAGAGGCTTTCTTT.

This clone was found a few times. The chain has TRBV6-5 and TRBJ2-1; 11 bases align to TRBD1. V shed 5 bases, J shed 7 bases, and the junction held 7 bases outside the gene matches. The CDR3 consists of 15 residues. Germline V gene data show CDR1 as MNHEY and CDR2 as SVGAGI. The CDR3 DNA is TGTGCCAGCAGTCCTTGGACAGGGGGCTTAAATGAGCAGTTCTTC. Residues: CASSPWTGGLNEQFF.

This sequence joins TRBV10-1 and TRBJ1-6; 7 positions agree with TRBD1. The germline V gene encodes CDR1 WNHNN and CDR2 SYGVQD (reference sequence). CDR3 length: 17 amino acids. J lost 2 bases, V lost 6 bases, and 10 bases had no gene match. The CDR3 here is CASRTNRGLAYNSPLHF. The CDR3 nucleotides read TGCGCCAGCAGAACAAACAGGGGTCTGGCCTATAATTCACCCCTCCACTTT.

The chain couples TRBV12-3 or TRBV12-4 to TRBJ1-4; D remains unclear. The germline V and J ends were trimmed by 3 bases and 8 bases, with 10 bases remaining between them. The CDR3 has 13 amino acids. CDR3 bases: TGTGCCAGCAGTTTCGGGAGGATAGAAAAACTGTTTTTT. This gives the protein CASSFGRIEKLFF.

This chain uses TRBV4-1 with TRBJ1-1; 8 nucleotides line up with TRBD1. V lost 4 bases and J lost 2; bases outside the gene matches: 6. Germline V gene sequence: CDR1 MGHRA, CDR2 YSYEKL. The CDR3 extends over 15 amino acids. The CDR3 is CASSRTGGVNTEAFF. CDR3 nucleotides: TGCGCCAGCAGCCGCACAGGGGGTGTCAACACTGAAGCTTTCTTT.

The V call is TRBV24-1, the J call TRBJ2-7, with TRBD1 as a possible D gene (5 bases). The CDR3 loop spans 13 amino acids. Germline loops: CDR1 KGHDR, CDR2 SFDVKD. V gave up 11 bases and J gave up 1 base, with 14 bases separating them. This chain's CDR3 is CANRQGQSYEQYV. As DNA, the CDR3 is TGTGCCAACCGGCAGGGCCAGTCCTACGAGCAGTACGTC.

This chain connects TRBV19 to TRBJ2-7; perhaps TRBD2 as D (5 bases). Germline CDR1 reads LNHDA; CDR2 reads SQIVND (reference sequence). The V and J ends lost 4 bases and 3 bases respectively, with 10 bases between them. This CDR3 is 13 amino acids long. The CDR3 region is CASSTDYYYEQYF. CDR3 in DNA: TGTGCCAGTAGTACAGACTACTACTACGAGCAGTACTTC.